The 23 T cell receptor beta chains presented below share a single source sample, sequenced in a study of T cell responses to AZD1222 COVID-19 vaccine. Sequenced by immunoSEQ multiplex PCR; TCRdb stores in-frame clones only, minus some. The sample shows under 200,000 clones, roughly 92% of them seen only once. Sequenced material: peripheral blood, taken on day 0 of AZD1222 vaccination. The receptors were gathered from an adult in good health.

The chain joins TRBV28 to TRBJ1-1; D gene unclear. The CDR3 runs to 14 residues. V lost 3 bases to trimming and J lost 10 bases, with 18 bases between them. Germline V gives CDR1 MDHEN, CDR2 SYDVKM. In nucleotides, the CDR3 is TGTGCCAGCAGTTTTCAACCGGGAACAGAAGTAGCTTTCTTT. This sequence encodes CASSFQPGTEVAFF.

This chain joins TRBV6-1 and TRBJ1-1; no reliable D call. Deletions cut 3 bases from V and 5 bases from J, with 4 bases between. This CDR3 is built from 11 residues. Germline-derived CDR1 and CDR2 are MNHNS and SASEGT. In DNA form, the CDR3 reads TGTGCCAGCAGTGATAGGACTGAAGCTTTCTTT. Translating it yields CASSDRTEAFF.

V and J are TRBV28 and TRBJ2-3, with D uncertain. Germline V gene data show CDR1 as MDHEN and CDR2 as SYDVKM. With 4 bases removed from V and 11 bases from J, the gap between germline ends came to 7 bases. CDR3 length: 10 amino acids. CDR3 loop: CASSSHGQYF. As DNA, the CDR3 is TGTGCCAGCAGTTCTCACGGGCAGTATTTT.

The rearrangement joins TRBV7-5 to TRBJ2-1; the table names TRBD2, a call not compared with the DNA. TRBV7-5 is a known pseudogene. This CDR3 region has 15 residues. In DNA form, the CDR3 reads TGTGTCAGAAGCCGCGGGAGGGCCCCCTACAATGAGCAGTTCTTC. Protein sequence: CVRSRGRAPYNEQFF.

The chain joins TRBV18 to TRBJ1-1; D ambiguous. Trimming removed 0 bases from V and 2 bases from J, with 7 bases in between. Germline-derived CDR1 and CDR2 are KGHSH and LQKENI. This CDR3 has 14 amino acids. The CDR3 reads CASSPPLSNTEAFF. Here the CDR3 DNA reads TGTGCCAGCTCACCACCGTTAAGCAACACTGAAGCTTTCTTT.

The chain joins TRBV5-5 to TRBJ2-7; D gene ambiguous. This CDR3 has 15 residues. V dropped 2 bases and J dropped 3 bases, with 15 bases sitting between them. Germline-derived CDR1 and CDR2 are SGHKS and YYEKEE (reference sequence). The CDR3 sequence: CASSLPDSDSYEQYF. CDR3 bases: TGTGCCAGCAGCTTACCCGATTCGGATAGCTACGAGCAGTACTTC.

CDR3 sequence reads: CASSLPFTSGVVKQFF. CDR3 coding DNA: TGTGCCAGCAGCTTACCCTTTACTAGCGGGGTGGTGAAGCAGTTCTTC. This rearrangement joins TRBV5-4 to TRBJ2-1; TRBD2 matches at 10 bases. CDR3 size: 16 residues. Trimming cost V 2 bases and J 11 bases; bases outside gene matches: 13. CDR1 and CDR2 from the germline V gene are SGHNT and YYREEE (reference sequence).

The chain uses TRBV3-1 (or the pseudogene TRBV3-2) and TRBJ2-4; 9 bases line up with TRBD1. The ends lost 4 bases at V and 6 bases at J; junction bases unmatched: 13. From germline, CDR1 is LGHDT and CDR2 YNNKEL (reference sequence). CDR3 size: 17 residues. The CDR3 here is CASSLFTGTGIGNIQYF. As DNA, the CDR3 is TGTGCCAGCAGCCTTTTTACCGGGACAGGGATTGGAAACATTCAGTACTTC.

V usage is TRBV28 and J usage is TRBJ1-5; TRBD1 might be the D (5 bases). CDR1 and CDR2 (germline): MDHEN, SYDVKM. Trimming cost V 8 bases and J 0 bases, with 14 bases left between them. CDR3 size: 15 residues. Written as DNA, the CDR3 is TGTGCCAGCCTGATATCCGGGACTAGCAATCAGCCCCAGCATTTT. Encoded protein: CASLISGTSNQPQHF.

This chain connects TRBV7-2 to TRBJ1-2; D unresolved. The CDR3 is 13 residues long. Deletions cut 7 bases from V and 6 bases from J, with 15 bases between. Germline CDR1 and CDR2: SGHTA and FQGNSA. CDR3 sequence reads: CASTRDSLNGYTF. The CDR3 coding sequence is TGTGCCAGCACCAGAGATTCCTTAAATGGCTACACCTTC.

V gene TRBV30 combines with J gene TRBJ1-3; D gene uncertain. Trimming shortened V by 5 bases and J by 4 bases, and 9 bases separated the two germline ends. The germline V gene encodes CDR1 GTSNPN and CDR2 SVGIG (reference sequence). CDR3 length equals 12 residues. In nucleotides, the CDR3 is TGTGCCTGGGGTCCCCTGGGAAACACCATATATTTT. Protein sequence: CAWGPLGNTIYF.

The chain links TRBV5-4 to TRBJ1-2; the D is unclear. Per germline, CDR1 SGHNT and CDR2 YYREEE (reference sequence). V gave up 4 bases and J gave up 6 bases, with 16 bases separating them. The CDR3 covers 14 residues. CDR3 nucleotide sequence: TGTGCCAGCAGCCCCCCCCGAGGGATGGATGGCTACACCTTC. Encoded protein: CASSPPRGMDGYTF. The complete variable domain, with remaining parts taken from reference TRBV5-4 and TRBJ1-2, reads ETGVTQSPTHLIKTRGQQVTLRCSSQSGHNTVSWYQQALGQGPQFIFQYYREEENGRGNFPPRFSGLQFPNYSSELNVNALELDDSALYLCASSPPRGMDGYTFGSGTRLTVV.

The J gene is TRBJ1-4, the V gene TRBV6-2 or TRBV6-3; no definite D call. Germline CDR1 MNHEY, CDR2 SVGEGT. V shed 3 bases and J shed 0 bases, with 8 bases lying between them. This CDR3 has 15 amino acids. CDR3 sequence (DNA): TGTGCCAGCAGTTATAAGTCATCAACTAATGAAAAACTGTTTTTT. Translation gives CASSYKSSTNEKLFF.

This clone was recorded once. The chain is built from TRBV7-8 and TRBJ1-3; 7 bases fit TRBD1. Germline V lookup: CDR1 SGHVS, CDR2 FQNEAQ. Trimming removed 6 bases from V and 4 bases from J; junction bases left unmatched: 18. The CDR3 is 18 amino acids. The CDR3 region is CASSSMRFRQGPGNTIYF. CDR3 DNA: TGTGCCAGCAGTTCTATGAGGTTCAGACAGGGACCCGGAAACACCATATATTTT.

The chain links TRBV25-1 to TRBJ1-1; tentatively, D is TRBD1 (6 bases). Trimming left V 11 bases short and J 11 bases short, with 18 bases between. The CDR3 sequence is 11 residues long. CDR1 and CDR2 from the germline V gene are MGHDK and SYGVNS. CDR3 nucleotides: TGTGCCCGCGGCTTAGGGGGTGGGGCTTTCTTT. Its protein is CARGLGGGAFF.

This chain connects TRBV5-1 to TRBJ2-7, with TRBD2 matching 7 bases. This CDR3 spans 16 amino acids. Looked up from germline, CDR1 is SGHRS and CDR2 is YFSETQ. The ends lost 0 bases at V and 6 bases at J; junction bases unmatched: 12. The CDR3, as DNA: TGCGCCAGCAGCTTGGAAAGGCGCGGGAGTAGGGCCGAGCAGTACTTC. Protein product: CASSLERRGSRAEQYF.

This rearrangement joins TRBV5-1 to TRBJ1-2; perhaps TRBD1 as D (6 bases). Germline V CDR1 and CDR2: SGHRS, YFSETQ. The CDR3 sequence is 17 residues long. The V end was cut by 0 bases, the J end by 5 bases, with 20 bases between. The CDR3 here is CASSLDRDTGYWYGYTF. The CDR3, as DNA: TGCGCCAGCAGCTTGGACAGGGATACTGGTTATTGGTATGGCTACACCTTC. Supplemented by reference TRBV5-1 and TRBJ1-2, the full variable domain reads KAGVTQTPRYLIKTRGQQVTLSCSPISGHRSVSWYQQTPGQGLQFLFEYFSETQRNKGNFPGRFSGRQFSNSRSEMNVSTLELGDSALYLCASSLDRDTGYWYGYTFGSGTRLTVV.

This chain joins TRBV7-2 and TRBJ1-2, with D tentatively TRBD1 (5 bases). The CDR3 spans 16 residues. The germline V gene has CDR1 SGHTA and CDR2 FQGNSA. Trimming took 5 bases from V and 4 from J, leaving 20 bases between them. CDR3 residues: CASSKGLRGLLYGYTF. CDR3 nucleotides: TGTGCCAGCAGCAAGGGGCTACGGGGCCTTCTCTATGGCTACACCTTC.

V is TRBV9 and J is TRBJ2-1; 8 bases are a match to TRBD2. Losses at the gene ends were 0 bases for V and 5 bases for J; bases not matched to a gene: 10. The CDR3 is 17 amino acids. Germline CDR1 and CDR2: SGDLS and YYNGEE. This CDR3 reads CASSVGGCSGKNNEQFF. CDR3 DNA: TGTGCCAGCAGCGTAGGGGGATGTAGCGGGAAAAACAATGAGCAGTTCTTC.

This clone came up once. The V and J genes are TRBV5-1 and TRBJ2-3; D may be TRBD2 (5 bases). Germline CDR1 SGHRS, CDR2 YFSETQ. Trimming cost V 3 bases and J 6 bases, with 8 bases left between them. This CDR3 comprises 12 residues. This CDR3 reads CASSYQRDTQYF. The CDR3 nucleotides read TGCGCCAGCAGCTACCAGCGGGATACGCAGTATTTT.

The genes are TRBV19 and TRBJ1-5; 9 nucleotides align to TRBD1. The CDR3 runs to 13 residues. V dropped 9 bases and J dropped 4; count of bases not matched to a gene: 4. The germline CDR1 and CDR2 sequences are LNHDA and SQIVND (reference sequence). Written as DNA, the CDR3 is TGTGCCAGCGCCGGGACAGGGAATCAGCCCCAGCATTTT. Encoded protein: CASAGTGNQPQHF.

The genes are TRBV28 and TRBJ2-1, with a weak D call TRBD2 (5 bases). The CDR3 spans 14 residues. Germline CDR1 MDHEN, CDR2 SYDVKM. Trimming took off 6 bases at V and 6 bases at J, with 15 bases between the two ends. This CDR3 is CASRLLGDVNEQFF. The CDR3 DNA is TGTGCCAGCAGACTATTGGGAGACGTCAATGAGCAGTTCTTC.

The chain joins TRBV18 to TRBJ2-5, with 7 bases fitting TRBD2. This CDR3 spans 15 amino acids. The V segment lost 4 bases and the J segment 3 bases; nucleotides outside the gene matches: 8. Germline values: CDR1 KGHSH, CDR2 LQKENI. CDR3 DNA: TGTGCCAGCTCACACTGGACTAGTCGAGAAGAGACCCAGTACTTC. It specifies CASSHWTSREETQYF.